This passage covers 24 T cell receptor beta chains from one sample sequenced in a study of blood T cell repertoires in COVID-19. Method: immunoSEQ multiplex PCR; TCRdb's copy keeps in-frame clones and lacks some. In the table there are roughly 250,000 clones, roughly 80% of which are singletons. Sequenced sample: peripheral blood. These receptors were obtained from a person aged 65-85 years with COVID-19, enrolled during active disease.

V usage is TRBV11-2 and J usage is TRBJ1-1; D perhaps matches TRBD1 (6 bases). This CDR3 spans 14 amino acids. The V and J ends lost 5 bases and 0 bases respectively, with 10 bases between them. From germline, CDR1 is SGHAT and CDR2 FQNNGV. In DNA form, the CDR3 reads TGTGCCAGCAGCGTGAGACAGGTGAACACTGAAGCTTTCTTT. Translating gives CASSVRQVNTEAFF.

The chain couples TRBV6-6 to TRBJ1-4, with D possibly matching TRBD1 (6 bases). The CDR3 is made up of 18 amino acids. Germline V gene lookup returns CDR1 MNHNY and CDR2 SVGAGI (reference sequence). Deletions cut 5 bases from V and 2 bases from J, with 21 bases between. The CDR3 spells CASSRRGKSGYTNEKLFF. CDR3 in DNA: TGTGCCAGCAGTCGTAGGGGGAAGAGTGGCTATACTAATGAAAAACTGTTTTTT.

This clone was counted only a few times. V and J are TRBV7-8 and TRBJ2-7; TRBD2 agrees at 11 bases. CDR1 and CDR2 (germline): SGHVS, FQNEAQ. The CDR3 contains 18 residues. V was clipped by 4 bases and J by 3 bases; unmatched bases: 14. The CDR3 DNA sequence: TGTGCCAGCAGCTACTTAACACTAGCGGGAGTCATGAGCTACGAGCAGTACTTC. This codes for CASSYLTLAGVMSYEQYF.

Of note for this clone: Other DNA sequences from this sample encode an identical CDR3 as well. V and J are TRBV9 and TRBJ2-7; 11 bases agree with TRBD2. J lost 4 bases, V lost 0 bases, and 3 bases had no gene match. The germline V gene has CDR1 SGDLS and CDR2 YYNGEE. This CDR3 comprises 15 residues. The CDR3 loop reads CASSVGTSGSYEQYF. In DNA, the CDR3 is TGTGCCAGCAGCGTAGGAACTAGCGGGAGTTACGAGCAGTACTTC. The variable domain in full, with the rest retrieved from reference TRBV9 and TRBJ2-7, is DSGVTQTPKHLITATGQRVTLRCSPRSGDLSVYWYQQSLDQGLQFLIQYYNGEERAKGNILERFSAQQFPDLHSELNLSSLELGDSALYFCASSVGTSGSYEQYFGPGTRLTVT.

The chain combines TRBV5-4 with TRBJ1-3, with TRBD1 as a possible D gene (5 bases). This CDR3 has 14 amino acids. Trimming removed 3 bases at V and 1 base at J, with 8 bases between. CDR1 and CDR2 from the germline V gene are SGHNT and YYREEE (reference sequence). The CDR3 DNA is TGTGCCAGCAGCTCTCGACAGTCTGGAAACACCATATATTTT. Amino acid sequence: CASSSRQSGNTIYF. Full variable domain (rest looked up from reference TRBV5-4 and TRBJ1-3): ETGVTQSPTHLIKTRGQQVTLRCSSQSGHNTVSWYQQALGQGPQFIFQYYREEENGRGNFPPRFSGLQFPNYSSELNVNALELDDSALYLCASSSRQSGNTIYFGEGSWLTVV.

The CDR3 DNA reads as TGTGCCAGCAGCTTAGGATTCGGCGACAGGAGAACCTACGAGCAGTACTTC. It encodes CASSLGFGDRRTYEQYF. The V call is TRBV7-2, the J call TRBJ2-7, with D tentatively TRBD1 (6 bases). CDR3 length equals 17 residues. CDR1 is SGHTA, CDR2 FQGNSA, per germline. V was clipped by 1 base and J by 2 bases, with 18 bases between them.

This chain links TRBV3-1 (or the pseudogene TRBV3-2) with TRBJ2-5, with 10 bases that match TRBD1. The CDR3 spans 20 residues. Germline V gene lookup returns CDR1 LGHDT and CDR2 YNNKEL (reference sequence). The ends lost 3 bases at V and 2 bases at J; junction bases unmatched: 18. The CDR3 sequence is CASSHGTGDLWDKGQETQYF. For the CDR3, the DNA is TGTGCCAGCAGCCATGGGACAGGGGACCTATGGGACAAGGGACAAGAGACCCAGTACTTC.

Regarding this clone: The junction shows a germline mismatch at one end, possibly a read error. The chain employs TRBV7-9 and TRBJ2-5; 8 bases are a match to TRBD1. The CDR3 runs 16 residues. Germline lookup yields CDR1 SEHNR and CDR2 FQNEAQ (reference sequence). Here the CDR3 reads CASSPRQGRIEDTQYF. For the CDR3, the DNA is TGTGCCAGCAGCCCCCGACAGGGGAGGATTGAAGACACCCAGTACTTC.

The V gene is TRBV12-3 or TRBV12-4, the J gene TRBJ1-5; possibly TRBD1 for D (5 bases). V gave up 7 bases and J gave up 6 bases, with 13 bases separating them. CDR3 length: 13 amino acids. CDR3 DNA: TGTGCCAGCAAGCGGGGGTCAGGTCAGCCCCAGCATTTT. Its translation is CASKRGSGQPQHF.

The chain is built from TRBV3-1 (or the pseudogene TRBV3-2) and TRBJ2-7, with 10 bases fitting TRBD2. In germline, CDR1 is LGHDT, CDR2 YNNKEL (reference sequence). Unmatched junction bases numbered 9, after V lost 4 bases and J lost 0 bases. The CDR3 has 17 residues. The CDR3 sequence is CASSPGLAQPSSYEQYF. CDR3 bases: TGTGCCAGCAGCCCGGGACTAGCGCAACCTTCCTCCTACGAGCAGTACTTC.

The rearrangement uses TRBV7-2 and TRBJ1-5; D may be TRBD1 (6 bases). Germline lookup yields CDR1 SGHTA and CDR2 FQGNSA. Trimming removed 5 bases from V and 3 bases from J, with 11 bases in between. The CDR3 spans 14 residues. The CDR3: CASSATGFNQPQHF. The CDR3 nucleotides read TGTGCCAGCAGCGCAACAGGGTTCAATCAGCCCCAGCATTTT.

The CDR3 coding sequence is TGTGCCAGCAGTGAGACGAGGGGGCAAGAGACCCAGTACTTC. It translates to CASSETRGQETQYF. This chain uses TRBV2 with TRBJ2-5; tentative D call: TRBD1 (6 bases). Germline V gene lookup returns CDR1 SNHLY and CDR2 FYNNEI. The CDR3 has 14 residues. V lost 3 bases and J lost 2, with 10 bases in between.

The chain is built from TRBV2 and TRBJ1-2, with no clear D. The V gene lost 5 bases and the J gene lost 8 bases, with 18 bases spanning the gap. Germline-derived CDR1 and CDR2 are SNHLY and FYNNEI. The CDR3 totals 14 residues. As DNA, the CDR3 is TGTGCCAGCAGTCCGAATCGGGCCGGAGGAGGCTACACCTTC. Residues: CASSPNRAGGGYTF. Looking up the rest from reference TRBV2 and TRBJ1-2 gives the full variable domain: EPEVTQTPSHQVTQMGQEVILRCVPISNHLYFYWYRQILGQKVEFLVSFYNNEISEKSEIFDDQFSVERPDGSNFTLKIRSTKLEDSAMYFCASSPNRAGGGYTFGSGTRLTVV.

The chain links TRBV10-3 to TRBJ2-7, with 7 positions matching TRBD1. V trimming: 8 bases; J trimming: 4 bases; junction bases outside the gene matches: 17. The CDR3 runs to 16 residues. Germline V gene data show CDR1 as ENHRY and CDR2 as SYGVKD. The CDR3 loop reads CAISGSSGTVGYEQYF. CDR3 DNA: TGTGCCATCTCGGGTTCTTCCGGGACAGTTGGATACGAGCAGTACTTC.

This sequence joins TRBV7-2 and TRBJ2-5; perhaps TRBD2 as D (6 bases). The CDR3 consists of 13 residues. V was shortened by 5 bases and J by 5 bases, with 12 bases between the two germline ends. Germline V gene lookup returns CDR1 SGHTA and CDR2 FQGNSA. The CDR3 loop reads CASSRDWGETQYF. In DNA form, the CDR3 reads TGTGCCAGCAGCCGGGACTGGGGGGAGACCCAGTACTTC.

The chain has TRBV12-3 or TRBV12-4 and TRBJ2-1; D possibly corresponds to TRBD2 (6 bases). V lost 5 bases and J lost 6, with 11 bases in between. CDR3 length: 13 residues. CDR3 amino acids: CASSQRDSNEQFF. In DNA, the CDR3 is TGTGCCAGCAGTCAACGGGACTCCAATGAGCAGTTCTTC.

The DNA of the CDR3 is TGTGCCAGCAGCCCCCCCCCAGGAATTGGGGAAAAACTGTTTTTT. This sequence encodes CASSPPPGIGEKLFF. The rearrangement links TRBV7-2 to TRBJ1-4; D not resolved. Trimming stripped 5 bases from V and 8 bases from J, with 18 bases between. This CDR3 is built from 15 residues. In germline, CDR1 is SGHTA, CDR2 FQGNSA.

With respect to this clone: At one boundary the junction diverges from the germline segment, which might be a read error. This rearrangement joins TRBV9 to TRBJ2-3, with 9 bases identical to TRBD2. The CDR3 is 15 amino acids. Germline loops: CDR1 SGDLS, CDR2 YYNGEE. In nucleotides, the CDR3 is TGTGCCAGCAGCGTAGATGGGACTAGCAAAGATACGCAGTATTTT. It codes for CASSVDGTSKDTQYF. Looking up the rest from reference TRBV9 and TRBJ2-3 gives the full variable domain: DSGVTQTPKHLITATGQRVTLRCSPRSGDLSVYWYQQSLDQGLQFLIQYYNGEERAKGNILERFSAQQFPDLHSELNLSSLELGDSALYFCASSVDGTSKDTQYFGPGTRLTVL.

This clone was found a few times. The chain recombines TRBV11-2 with TRBJ1-1; 10 nucleotides align to TRBD1. CDR1 and CDR2 from the germline V gene are SGHAT and FQNNGV. CDR3 length equals 15 residues. V lost 5 bases to trimming and J lost 6 bases; unmatched junction nucleotides: 9. The CDR3 sequence: CASSPHLGTGAEAFF. As DNA, the CDR3 is TGTGCCAGCAGCCCCCACCTAGGGACAGGGGCTGAAGCTTTCTTT.

This chain uses TRBV28 with TRBJ2-3; the D gene is possibly TRBD1 (5 bases). CDR1 and CDR2 from the germline V gene are MDHEN and SYDVKM. V shed 6 bases and J shed 5 bases, with 9 bases lying between them. This CDR3 spans 12 amino acids. The CDR3 loop is CASSSGLDTQYF. CDR3 bases: TGTGCCAGCAGCTCAGGGTTAGATACGCAGTATTTT.

The V and J genes are TRBV27 and TRBJ1-4; tentative D call: TRBD1 (6 bases). This CDR3 region has 16 residues. Germline V lookup: CDR1 MNHEY, CDR2 SMNVEV (reference sequence). V was cut by 5 bases and J by 1 base, with 14 bases left in between. CDR3 nucleotide sequence: TGTGCCAGCAGTCCCACAGGGTTGGGAACTAATGAAAAACTGTTTTTT. It encodes CASSPTGLGTNEKLFF. Filled out from reference TRBV27 and TRBJ1-4, the complete variable domain reads EAQVTQNPRYLITVTGKKLTVTCSQNMNHEYMSWYRQDPGLGLRQIYYSMNVEVTDKGDVPEGYKVSRKEKRNFPLILESPSPNQTSLYFCASSPTGLGTNEKLFFGSGTQLSVL.

The chain couples TRBV7-2 to TRBJ2-2; 8 bases are a match to TRBD1. The CDR3 spans 16 residues. V was clipped by 6 bases and J by 5 bases; unmatched bases: 11. Germline values: CDR1 SGHTA, CDR2 FQGNSA. CDR3 in DNA: TGTGCCAGCAGTCAATCCGTGGACAGGGAAACCGGGGAGCTGTTTTTT. It is translated as CASSQSVDRETGELFF.

The chain recombines TRBV5-1 with TRBJ1-6, with unresolved D. CDR1 is SGHRS and CDR2 is YFSETQ in the germline V gene. The CDR3 is made up of 15 amino acids. V shed 4 bases and J shed 7 bases, with 15 bases lying between them. The CDR3 loop reads CASSLNRVPNSPLHF. Written as DNA, the CDR3 is TGCGCCAGCAGCCTTAACAGAGTGCCAAATTCACCCCTCCACTTT.

The chain couples TRBV4-1 to TRBJ1-1, with 7 nucleotides matching TRBD1. The CDR3 is made up of 15 amino acids. V trimming: 2 bases; J trimming: 6 bases; junction bases outside the gene matches: 9. Germline V gives CDR1 MGHRA, CDR2 YSYEKL. The CDR3 here is CASSQPGQFIPEAFF. CDR3 in DNA: TGCGCCAGCAGCCAACCGGGACAGTTCATCCCTGAAGCTTTCTTT.